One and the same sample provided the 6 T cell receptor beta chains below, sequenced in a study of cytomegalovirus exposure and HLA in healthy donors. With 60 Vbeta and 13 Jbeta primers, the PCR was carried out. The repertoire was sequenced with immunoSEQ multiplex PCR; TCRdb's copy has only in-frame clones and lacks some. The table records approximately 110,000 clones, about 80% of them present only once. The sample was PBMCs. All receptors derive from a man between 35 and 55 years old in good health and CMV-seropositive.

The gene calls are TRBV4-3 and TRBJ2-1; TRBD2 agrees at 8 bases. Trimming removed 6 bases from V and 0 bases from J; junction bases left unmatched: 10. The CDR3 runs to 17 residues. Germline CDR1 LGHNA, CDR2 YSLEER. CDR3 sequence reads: CASSQTGTRSSYNEQFF. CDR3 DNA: TGCGCCAGCAGTCAAACCGGGACTAGGAGCTCCTACAATGAGCAGTTCTTC.

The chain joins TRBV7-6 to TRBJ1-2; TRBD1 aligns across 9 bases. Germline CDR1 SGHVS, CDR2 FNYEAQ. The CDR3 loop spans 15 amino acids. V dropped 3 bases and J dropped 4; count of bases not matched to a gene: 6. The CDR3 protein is CASSFTGTGPYGYTF. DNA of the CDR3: TGTGCCAGCAGCTTTACCGGGACAGGGCCCTATGGCTACACCTTC.

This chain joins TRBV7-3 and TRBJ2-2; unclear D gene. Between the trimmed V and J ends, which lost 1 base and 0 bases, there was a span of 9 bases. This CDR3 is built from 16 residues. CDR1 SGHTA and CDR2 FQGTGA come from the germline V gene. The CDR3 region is CASSLKRPSNTGELFF. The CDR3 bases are TGTGCCAGCAGCTTAAAGCGTCCATCGAACACCGGGGAGCTGTTTTTT.

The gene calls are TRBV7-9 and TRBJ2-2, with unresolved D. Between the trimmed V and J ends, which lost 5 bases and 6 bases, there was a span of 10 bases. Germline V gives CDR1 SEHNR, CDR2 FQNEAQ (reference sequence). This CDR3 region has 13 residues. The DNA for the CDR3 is TGTGCCAGCAGCCCCCCCTCCCCCGGGGAGCTGTTTTTT. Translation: CASSPPSPGELFF.

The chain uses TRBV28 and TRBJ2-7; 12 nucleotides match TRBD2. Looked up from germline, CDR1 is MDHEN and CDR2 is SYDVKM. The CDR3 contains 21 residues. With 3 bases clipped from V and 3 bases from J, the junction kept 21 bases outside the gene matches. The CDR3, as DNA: TGTGCCAGCAGTTTCCCCTCTAGCGGGGGGGCCAAGGGGGCCCGGGGCTACGAGCAGTACTTC. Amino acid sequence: CASSFPSSGGAKGARGYEQYF.

CDR3 nucleotides: TGTGCCAGCAGCTTAGGGCAGGGGAACACTGAAGCTTTCTTT. Translated: CASSLGQGNTEAFF. The V and J genes are TRBV7-9 and TRBJ1-1; D might be TRBD1 (5 bases). The germline V and J ends were trimmed by 1 base and 1 base, with 7 bases remaining between them. CDR3 length: 14 amino acids. The germline V gene encodes CDR1 SEHNR and CDR2 FQNEAQ (reference sequence).